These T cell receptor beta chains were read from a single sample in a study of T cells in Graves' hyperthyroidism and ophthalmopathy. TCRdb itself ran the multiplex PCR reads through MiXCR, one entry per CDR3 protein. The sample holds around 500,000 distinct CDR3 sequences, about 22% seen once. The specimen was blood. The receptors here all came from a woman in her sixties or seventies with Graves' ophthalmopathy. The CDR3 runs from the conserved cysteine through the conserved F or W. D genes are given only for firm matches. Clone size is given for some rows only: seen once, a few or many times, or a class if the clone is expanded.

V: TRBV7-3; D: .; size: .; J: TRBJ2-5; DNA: TGTGCCAGCAGCTTATTTGGCGGGGCGGGGGAGACCCAGTACTTC; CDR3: CASSLFGGAGETQYF
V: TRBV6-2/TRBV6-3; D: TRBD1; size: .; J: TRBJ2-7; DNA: TGTGCCAGCAGTTACTGGACAGGGGGCCCCTACGAGCAGTACTTC; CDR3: CASSYWTGGPYEQYF
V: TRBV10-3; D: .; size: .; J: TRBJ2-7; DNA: TGTGCCATCAGTGAGGGGGAGTTTCCCTACGAGCAGTACTTC; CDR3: CAISEGEFPYEQYF
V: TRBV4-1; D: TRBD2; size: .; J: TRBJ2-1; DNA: TGCGCCAGCAGCCACCTAGCGGGACGGTCCTACAATGAGCAGTTCTTC; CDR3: CASSHLAGRSYNEQFF
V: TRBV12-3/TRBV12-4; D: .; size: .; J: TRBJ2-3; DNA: TGTGCCAGCAGCCCGCTTGGAACGGGCGGCTCAGATACGCAGTATTTT; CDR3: CASSPLGTGGSDTQYF
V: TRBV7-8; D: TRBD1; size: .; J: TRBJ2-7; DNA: TGTGCCAGCAGCTTAGGTGCGGACAGGGGCGAGCAGTACTTC; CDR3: CASSLGADRGEQYF
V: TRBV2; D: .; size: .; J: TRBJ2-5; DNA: TGTGCCAGCAGTGCCTCAGGGGTGTCAGTGGAGACCCAGTACTTC; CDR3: CASSASGVSVETQYF
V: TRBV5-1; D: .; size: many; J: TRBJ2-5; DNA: TGCGCCAGCAGCCCCGGTCTTTTGCCCGACGGGACCCAGTACTTC; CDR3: CASSPGLLPDGTQYF
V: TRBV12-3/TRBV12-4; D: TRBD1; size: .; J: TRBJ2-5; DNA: TGTGCCAGCAGTCTCACCGACAGGGGAGAGACCCAGTACTTC; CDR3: CASSLTDRGETQYF
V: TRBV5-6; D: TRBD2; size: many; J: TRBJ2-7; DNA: TGTGCCAGCAGCCGTGGGACGGGACTAGCGGGAGGCTACGAGCAGTACTTC; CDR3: CASSRGTGLAGGYEQYF
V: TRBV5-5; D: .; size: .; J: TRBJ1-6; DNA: TGTGCCAGCAGCTTGCAGTTCTACCCTTCCATAGATTCACCCCTCCACTTT; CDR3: CASSLQFYPSIDSPLHF
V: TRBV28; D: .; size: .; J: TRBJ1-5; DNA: TGTGCCAGCAGTTTATTGGTAACCTCCAATCAGCCCCAGCATTTT; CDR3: CASSLLVTSNQPQHF
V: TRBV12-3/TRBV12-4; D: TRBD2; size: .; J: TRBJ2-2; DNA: TGTGCCAGCAGTTTAGGGACCTTGAGGACTAGCGAGTCGACCGGGGAGCTGTTTTTT; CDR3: CASSLGTLRTSESTGELFF
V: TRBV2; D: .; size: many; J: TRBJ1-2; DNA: TGTGCCAGCAGTCCAGACACAAACTATGGCTACACCTTC; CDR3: CASSPDTNYGYTF
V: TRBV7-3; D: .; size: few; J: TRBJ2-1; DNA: TGTGCCAGCAGCTCCCTCGGGGCCTGGGGCAATGAGCAGTTCTTC; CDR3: CASSSLGAWGNEQFF
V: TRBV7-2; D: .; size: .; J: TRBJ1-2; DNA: TGTGCCAGCAGCTTAGTTGGGGGGGGGGCAGCCCGGGGCTACACCTTC; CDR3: CASSLVGGGAARGYTF
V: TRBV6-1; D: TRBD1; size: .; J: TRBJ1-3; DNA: TGTGCCAGCACGGACAGGGGAAGAAACACCATATATTTT; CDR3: CASTDRGRNTIYF
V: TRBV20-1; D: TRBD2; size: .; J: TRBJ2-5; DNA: TGCAGTGCTAGATCAACCGGGACTAGCGGGATACAGACCCAGTACTTC; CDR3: CSARSTGTSGIQTQYF
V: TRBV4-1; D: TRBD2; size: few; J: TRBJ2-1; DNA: TGCGCCAGCAGCCTTAGCGGGATCGTTGAGCAGTTCTTC; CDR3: CASSLSGIVEQFF
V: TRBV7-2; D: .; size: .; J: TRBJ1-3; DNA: TGTGCCAGCAGCACCCGGTTGTTTGGAAACACCATATATTTT; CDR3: CASSTRLFGNTIYF
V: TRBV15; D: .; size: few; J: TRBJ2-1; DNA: TGTGCCACCAGCAGCCCCGGGTTCTTCTCCAATGAGCAGTTCTTC; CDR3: CATSSPGFFSNEQFF
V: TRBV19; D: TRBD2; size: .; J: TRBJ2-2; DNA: TGTGCCAGTAGTACTAGCGGCGGGATTAACACCGGGGAGCTGTTTTTT; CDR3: CASSTSGGINTGELFF
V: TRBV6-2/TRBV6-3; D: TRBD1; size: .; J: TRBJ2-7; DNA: TGTGCCAGCCGGTTAATGGACAGGTACTACGAGCGGTACTTC; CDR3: CASRLMDRYYERYF
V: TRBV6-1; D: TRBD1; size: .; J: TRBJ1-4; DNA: TGTGCCAGCAGTCAAACACCGGGACAGGGGATAGAAAAACTGTTTTTT; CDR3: CASSQTPGQGIEKLFF
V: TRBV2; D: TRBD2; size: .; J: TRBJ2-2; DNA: TGTGCCAGCAGTGGTGGGCTAGCGGGATCGGGCGGGGAGCTGTTTTTT; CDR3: CASSGGLAGSGGELFF
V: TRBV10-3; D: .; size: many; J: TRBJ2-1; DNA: TGTGCCATCAGTGAACCTATGAAGGAAAGCTCCTACAATGAGCAGTTCTTC; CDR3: CAISEPMKESSYNEQFF
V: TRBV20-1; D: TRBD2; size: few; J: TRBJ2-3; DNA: TGCAGTGCTGGGGGGGGGACAGATACGCAGTATTTT; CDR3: CSAGGGTDTQYF